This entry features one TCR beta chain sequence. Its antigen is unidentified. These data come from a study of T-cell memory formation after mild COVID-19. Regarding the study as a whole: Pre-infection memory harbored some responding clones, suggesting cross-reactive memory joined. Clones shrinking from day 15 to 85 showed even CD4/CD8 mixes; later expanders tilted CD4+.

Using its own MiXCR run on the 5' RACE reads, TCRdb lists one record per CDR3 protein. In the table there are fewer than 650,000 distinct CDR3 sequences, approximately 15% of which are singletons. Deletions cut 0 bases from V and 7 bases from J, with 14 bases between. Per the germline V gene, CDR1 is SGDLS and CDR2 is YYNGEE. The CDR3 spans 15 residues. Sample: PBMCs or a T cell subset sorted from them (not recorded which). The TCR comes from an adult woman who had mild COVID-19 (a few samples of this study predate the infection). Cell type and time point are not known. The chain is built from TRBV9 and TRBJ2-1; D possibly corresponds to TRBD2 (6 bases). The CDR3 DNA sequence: TGTGCCAGCAGCGTAGACGGCGCCGGGGGAAATGAGCAGTTCTTC. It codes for CASSVDGAGGNEQFF.